Following are 16 T cell receptor beta chains from one sample sequenced in a study of T cells in Graves' hyperthyroidism and ophthalmopathy. What was amplified from RNA transcripts were TCR beta CDR3 regions. Primed by the HTBI set, a first-round RT-PCR was run on the TCR CDR3. Each CDR3 protein gets one entry after TCRdb re-called the multiplex PCR reads with MiXCR. The sample has some 300,000 distinct CDR3 sequences, roughly 15% seen once; the top ten hold approximately 7.9%. The sample taken for sequencing was blood. The receptors shown here come from a woman aged 40 to 50 with Graves' hyperthyroidism.

The sample holds many counts of this clonotype. The chain joins TRBV7-2 to TRBJ2-3; TRBD2 might be the D (5 bases). V was trimmed by 6 bases and J by 6 bases, leaving 16 bases between them. The germline V gene encodes CDR1 SGHTA and CDR2 FQGNSA. The CDR3 spans 14 residues. The CDR3 DNA reads as TGTGCCAGCAGACGTTCAGCGGATGGGGATACGCAGTATTTT. This gives the protein CASRRSADGDTQYF.

The J gene is TRBJ2-1, the V gene TRBV20-1; the D gene is possibly TRBD2 (5 bases). The V end lost 0 bases, the J end lost 2 bases, and 14 bases lay between the germline ends. This CDR3 has 16 residues. Germline CDR1 reads DFQATT; CDR2 reads SNEGSKA (reference sequence). The CDR3 bases are TGCAGTGCTAGAGATCCCGTCGCGGGCCCCTACAATGAGCAGTTCTTC. Protein: CSARDPVAGPYNEQFF.

At least ten counts were recorded for this clonotype. The V and J genes are TRBV9 and TRBJ1-1; D remains unclear. Germline V gene sequence: CDR1 SGDLS, CDR2 YYNGEE. The CDR3 is 13 amino acids. Trimming removed 1 base at V and 1 base at J, with 5 bases between. CDR3 region: CASSVYENTEAFF. DNA of the CDR3: TGTGCCAGCAGCGTATATGAGAACACTGAAGCTTTCTTT.

DNA of the CDR3: TGTGCCATCCGGGACGGATACAATGAGCAGTTCTTC. Protein sequence: CAIRDGYNEQFF. V gene TRBV10-3 combines with J gene TRBJ2-1, with D possibly being TRBD1 or TRBD2 (5 bases each). The V end was cut by 8 bases, the J end by 4 bases, with 9 bases between. Germline V gene lookup returns CDR1 ENHRY and CDR2 SYGVKD. The CDR3 consists of 12 residues.

This clonotype showed up just a few times. J is TRBJ2-5 and V is TRBV7-9; 8 bases match TRBD2. V gave up 10 bases and J gave up 7 bases; unmatched junction bases: 11. Germline CDR1 and CDR2: SEHNR and FQNEAQ (reference sequence). CDR3 size: 13 residues. In nucleotides, the CDR3 is TGTGCCATCCGAACGGGGGGGCCTGGGACCCAGTACTTC. Its translation: CAIRTGGPGTQYF.

This clonotype appeared a few times. The V gene is TRBV4-1, the J gene TRBJ1-5; maybe TRBD1 (6 bases). V was shortened by 4 bases and J by 8 bases, with 15 bases between the two germline ends. The CDR3 covers 14 residues. CDR1 is MGHRA, CDR2 YSYEKL, per germline. DNA of the CDR3: TGCGCCAGCAGCCCCAGACAGGAAAGGGAGCCCCAGCATTTT. Protein product: CASSPRQEREPQHF.

This clonotype has a count of ten or more. The CDR3 bases are TGTGCCAGCAGCCCTACCTCAGGGGGCACAGGACTGTTTTTT. It codes for CASSPTSGGTGLFF. This chain joins TRBV3-1 and TRBJ1-4, with 8 bases that match TRBD1. Germline-derived CDR1 and CDR2 are LGHDT and YNNKEL (reference sequence). The CDR3 totals 14 residues. J gave up 13 bases and V 4 bases, and 11 bases lay outside the gene matches.

This clonotype showed up just a few times. This chain joins TRBV5-8 and TRBJ2-5, with D hard to call. This CDR3 has 14 amino acids. Between the trimmed V and J ends, which lost 0 bases and 5 bases, there was a span of 11 bases. CDR1 and CDR2 (germline): SGHTS, YDEGEE. The CDR3 region is CASSLVQRSETQYF. The DNA for the CDR3 is TGTGCCAGCAGCTTGGTACAGAGATCGGAGACCCAGTACTTC.

V gene TRBV10-2 combines with J gene TRBJ1-5, with D uncertain. V was trimmed by 2 bases and J by 0 bases, leaving 11 bases between them. Germline values: CDR1 WSHSY, CDR2 SAAADI. The CDR3 totals 16 residues. CDR3 DNA: TGCGCCAGCAGTGAGAACGGGGTGAATAGCAATCAGCCCCAGCATTTT. Its translation is CASSENGVNSNQPQHF.

This clonotype turned up a few times. The rearrangement joins TRBV5-1 to TRBJ1-1; D is unclear. This CDR3 spans 15 amino acids. The V end was cut by 5 bases, the J end by 1 base, with 15 bases between. Germline V gene data show CDR1 as SGHRS and CDR2 as YFSETQ. CDR3 nucleotide sequence: TGCGCCAGCAGTTCTCTCCTTACCCCGAACACTGAAGCTTTCTTT. Translation gives CASSSLLTPNTEAFF.

The V and J genes are TRBV28 and TRBJ2-3; either TRBD1 or TRBD2 may supply D (5 bases each). The CDR3 runs 15 residues. Germline-derived CDR1 and CDR2 are MDHEN and SYDVKM. V shed 3 bases and J shed 0 bases, with 10 bases lying between them. The CDR3: CASSFQGDSTDTQYF. CDR3 DNA sequence: TGTGCCAGCAGTTTTCAGGGAGACAGCACAGATACGCAGTATTTT.

The rearrangement joins TRBV3-1 to TRBJ2-6, with D uncertain. V gave up 4 bases and J gave up 6 bases, with 4 bases separating them. This CDR3 has 12 amino acids. The germline CDR1 and CDR2 sequences are LGHDT and YNNKEL (reference sequence). For the CDR3, the DNA is TGTGCCAGCAGCCTCTTGGCCAACGTCCTGACTTTC. Protein sequence: CASSLLANVLTF.

Here the CDR3 reads CASSQPSGRGGSEQFF. For the CDR3, the DNA is TGTGCCAGCAGTCAACCTAGCGGGAGAGGGGGCAGTGAGCAGTTCTTC. The chain uses TRBV27 and TRBJ2-1; TRBD2 aligns across 10 bases. The germline gives CDR1 MNHEY, CDR2 SMNVEV (reference sequence). CDR3 length: 16 residues. V lost 5 bases to trimming and J lost 9 bases; unmatched junction nucleotides: 13.

CDR3 sequence (DNA): TGTGCCAGCACGTTGGGATTCAGCTATGGCTACACCTTC. This encodes CASTLGFSYGYTF. This chain connects TRBV6-1 to TRBJ1-2; D gene unclear. V lost 7 bases to trimming and J lost 4 bases, with 13 bases between them. The CDR3 totals 13 residues. In germline, CDR1 is MNHNS, CDR2 SASEGT.

This clonotype was observed at least ten times. The chain joins TRBV28 to TRBJ2-1, with 7 bases matching TRBD1. The germline gives CDR1 MDHEN, CDR2 SYDVKM. After removal of 5 bases from V and 10 bases from J, the junction contained 20 bases not matched to a gene. This CDR3 spans 17 amino acids. In DNA, the CDR3 is TGTGCCAGCAGTCCTTATTTAGGGGGCCCGGGGAAGTCCGAGCAGTTCTTC. This translates into CASSPYLGGPGKSEQFF.

CDR3 in amino acids: CASSLRLGTSIQYF. The CDR3 bases are TGTGCCAGCAGCCTGAGACTAGGAACGAGCATTCAGTACTTC. This sequence joins TRBV5-8 and TRBJ2-4; D might be TRBD2 (6 bases). The CDR3 is made up of 14 amino acids. Trimming removed 4 bases from V and 9 bases from J, with 17 bases in between. The germline V gene encodes CDR1 SGHTS and CDR2 YDEGEE. The variable domain in full, with the rest retrieved from reference TRBV5-8 and TRBJ2-4, is EAGVTQSPTHLIKTRGQQATLRCSPISGHTSVYWYQQALGLGLQFLLWYDEGEERNRGNFPPRFSGRQFPNYSSELNVNALELEDSALYLCASSLRLGTSIQYFGAGTRLSVL.